Sequencing of this T cell receptor beta chain was carried out in a study of cytomegalovirus exposure and HLA in healthy donors. In the PCR, 60 Vbeta and 13 Jbeta primers were used. Assay used: immunoSEQ multiplex PCR; TCRdb lists only in-frame clones, some missing. The sample yields 60,000 to 90,000 clones, more than 65% seen once. About this clone: Its antigen remains unknown.

Study findings and constraints: Follow-up analysis later connected one missense variant in DCLRE1C with trimming of TCR beta V- and J-genes.

Sequenced: PBMCs. The sequence was collected from a man between 65 and 85 years old in good health and CMV-seropositive.

In nucleotides, the CDR3 is TGCGCCAGCAGTTCTTTTGGAGGTAGCGGGGGGGCGGATACGCAGTATTTT. Its protein is CASSSFGGSGGADTQYF. The chain carries TRBV5-1 and TRBJ2-3; 11 nucleotides align to TRBD2. With V trimmed by 5 bases and J by 6 bases, 14 bases remained unmatched. The germline gives CDR1 SGHRS, CDR2 YFSETQ. The CDR3 has 17 amino acids.